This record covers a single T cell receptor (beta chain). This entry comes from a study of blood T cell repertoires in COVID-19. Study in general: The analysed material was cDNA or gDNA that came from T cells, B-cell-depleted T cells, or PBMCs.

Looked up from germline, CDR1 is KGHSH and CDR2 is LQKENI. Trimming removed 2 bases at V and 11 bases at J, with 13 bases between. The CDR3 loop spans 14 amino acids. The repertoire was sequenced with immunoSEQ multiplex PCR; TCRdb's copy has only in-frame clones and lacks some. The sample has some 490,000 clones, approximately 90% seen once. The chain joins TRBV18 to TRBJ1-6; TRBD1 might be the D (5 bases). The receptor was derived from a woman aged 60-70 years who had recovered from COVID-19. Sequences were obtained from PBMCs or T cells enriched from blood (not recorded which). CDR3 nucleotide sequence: TGTGCCAGCTCACCAGGGCAGGGTGGGACACCCCTCCACTTT. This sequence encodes CASSPGQGGTPLHF.